Listed here is a single T cell receptor (beta chain). Caucasian, healthy and from Russia, the donors were aged between about 6 and 90. A second 7 to 11 cycle PCR used barcoded and J-beta primers. Any given sample supplied a minimum of 2.5 million CDR3-containing paired-end reads. TCRdb itself ran the 5' RACE reads through MiXCR, one entry per CDR3 protein. The table includes about 1.8 million distinct CDR3 sequences, less than 50% detected once. This record comes from a study of blood T cells in healthy people across ages. The germline V gene encodes CDR1 MGHRA and CDR2 YSYEKL. The CDR3 is 13 amino acids. V was clipped by 0 bases and J by 6 bases, with 9 bases between them.

The sequence was obtained from a woman in her thirties or forties in good health. The source material was blood. The rearrangement links TRBV4-1 to TRBJ2-7, with D tentatively TRBD1 (5 bases). For the CDR3, the DNA is TGCGCCAGCAGCCAAGAGGCAGGGATCGAGCAGTACTTC. Translated, it gives CASSQEAGIEQYF.